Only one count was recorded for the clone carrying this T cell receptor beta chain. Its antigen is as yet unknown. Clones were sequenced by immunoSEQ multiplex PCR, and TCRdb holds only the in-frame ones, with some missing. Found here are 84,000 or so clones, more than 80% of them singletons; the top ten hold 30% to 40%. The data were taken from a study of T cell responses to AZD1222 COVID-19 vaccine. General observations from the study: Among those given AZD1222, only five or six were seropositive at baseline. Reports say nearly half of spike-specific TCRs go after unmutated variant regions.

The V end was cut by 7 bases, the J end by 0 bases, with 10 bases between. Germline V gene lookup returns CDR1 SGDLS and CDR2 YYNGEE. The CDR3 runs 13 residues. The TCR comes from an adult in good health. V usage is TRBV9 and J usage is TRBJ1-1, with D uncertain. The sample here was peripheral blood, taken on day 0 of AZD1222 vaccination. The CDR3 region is CASARTLNTEAFF. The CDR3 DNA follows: TGTGCCAGCGCTCGGACTTTGAACACTGAAGCTTTCTTT.